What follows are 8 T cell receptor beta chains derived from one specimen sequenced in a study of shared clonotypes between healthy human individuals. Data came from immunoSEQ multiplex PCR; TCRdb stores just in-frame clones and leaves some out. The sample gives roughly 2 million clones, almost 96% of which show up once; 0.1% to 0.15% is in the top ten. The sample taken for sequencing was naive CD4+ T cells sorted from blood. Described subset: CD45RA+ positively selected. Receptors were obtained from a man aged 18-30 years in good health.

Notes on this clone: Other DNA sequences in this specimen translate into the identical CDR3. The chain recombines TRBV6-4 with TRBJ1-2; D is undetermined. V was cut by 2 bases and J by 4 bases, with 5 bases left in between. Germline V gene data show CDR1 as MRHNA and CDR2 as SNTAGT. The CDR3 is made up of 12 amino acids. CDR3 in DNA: TGTGCCAGCAGTGACCGCGGCTATGGCTACACCTTC. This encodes CASSDRGYGYTF.

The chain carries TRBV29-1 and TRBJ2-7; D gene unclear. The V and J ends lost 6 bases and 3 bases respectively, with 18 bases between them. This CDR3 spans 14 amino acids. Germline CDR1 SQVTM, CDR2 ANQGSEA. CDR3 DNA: TGCAGCGTGGTTCGAGGCCAAGGTCTCTACGAGCAGTACTTC. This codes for CSVVRGQGLYEQYF.

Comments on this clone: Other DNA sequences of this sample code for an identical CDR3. CDR3 DNA: TGTGCCAGCAGCGTAGGTCCAGGGAGCTCCTACGAGCAGTACTTC. Its protein is CASSVGPGSSYEQYF. V usage is TRBV9 and J usage is TRBJ2-7; D could derive from TRBD1 or TRBD2 (5 bases each). Trimming removed 0 bases from V and 0 bases from J, with 10 bases in between. The CDR3 spans 15 residues. The germline V gene has CDR1 SGDLS and CDR2 YYNGEE.

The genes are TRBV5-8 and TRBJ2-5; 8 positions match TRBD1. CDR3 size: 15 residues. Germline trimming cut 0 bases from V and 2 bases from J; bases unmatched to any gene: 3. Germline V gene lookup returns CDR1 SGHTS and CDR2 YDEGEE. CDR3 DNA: TGTGCCAGCAGCTTGGGAGGGACAGGTCAAGAGACCCAGTACTTC. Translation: CASSLGGTGQETQYF.

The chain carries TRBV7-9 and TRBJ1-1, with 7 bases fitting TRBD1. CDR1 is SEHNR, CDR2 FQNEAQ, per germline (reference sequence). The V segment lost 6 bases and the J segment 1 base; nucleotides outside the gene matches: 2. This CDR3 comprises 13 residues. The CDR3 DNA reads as TGTGCCAGCAGGGGACAGTCGAACACTGAAGCTTTCTTT. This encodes CASRGQSNTEAFF. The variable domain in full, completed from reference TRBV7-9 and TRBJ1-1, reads DTGVSQNPRHKITKRGQNVTFRCDPISEHNRLYWYRQTLGQGPEFLTYFQNEAQLEKSRLLSDRFSAERPKGSFSTLEIQRTEQGDSAMYLCASRGQSNTEAFFGQGTRLTVV.

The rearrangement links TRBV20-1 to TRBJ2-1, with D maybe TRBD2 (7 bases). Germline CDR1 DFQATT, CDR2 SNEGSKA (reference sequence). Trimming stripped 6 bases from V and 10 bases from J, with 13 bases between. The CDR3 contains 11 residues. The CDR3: CSANRGAEQFF. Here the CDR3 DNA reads TGCAGTGCAAATCGGGGGGCCGAGCAGTTCTTC.

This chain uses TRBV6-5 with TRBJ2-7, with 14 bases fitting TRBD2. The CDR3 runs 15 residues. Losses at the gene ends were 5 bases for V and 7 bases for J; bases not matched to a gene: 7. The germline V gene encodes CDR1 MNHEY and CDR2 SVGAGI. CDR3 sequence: CASSPGLAGVGEQYF. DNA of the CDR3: TGTGCCAGCAGTCCGGGACTAGCGGGGGTGGGGGAGCAGTACTTC.

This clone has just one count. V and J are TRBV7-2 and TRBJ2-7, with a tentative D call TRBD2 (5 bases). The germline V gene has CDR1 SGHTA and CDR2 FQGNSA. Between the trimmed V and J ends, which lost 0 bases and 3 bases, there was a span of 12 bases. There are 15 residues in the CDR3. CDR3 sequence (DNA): TGTGCCAGCAGCTTAGCACGGGATACCCGCTACGAGCAGTACTTC. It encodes CASSLARDTRYEQYF.